What follows are 22 T cell receptor beta chains derived from one specimen sequenced in a study of early T cells in non-severe SARS-CoV-2 infection. Using its own MiXCR run on the 5' RACE reads, TCRdb lists one record per CDR3 protein. The table lists about 89,000 distinct CDR3 sequences, roughly 15% of them singletons, with approximately 0.5% in the top ten. The specimen was whole blood. Every receptor here comes from an adult who was a healthcare worker with PCR-confirmed SARS-CoV-2 infection or an uninfected control (not recorded which).

This clonotype was observed a handful of times. V and J are TRBV5-8 and TRBJ1-5; D is perhaps TRBD1 (5 bases). Trimming stripped 7 bases from V and 5 bases from J, with 19 bases between. Germline V gives CDR1 SGHTS, CDR2 YDEGEE. This CDR3 is 15 amino acids long. This CDR3 reads CASEAYRGVHQPQHF. Here the CDR3 DNA reads TGTGCCAGCGAAGCTTATCGGGGGGTCCATCAGCCCCAGCATTTT.

The chain joins TRBV2 to TRBJ2-7; D uncertain. Germline CDR1 reads SNHLY; CDR2 reads FYNNEI. V was trimmed by 4 bases and J by 5 bases, leaving 12 bases between them. There are 13 residues in the CDR3. The chain's CDR3 is CASSGSVSNEQYV. Here the CDR3 DNA reads TGTGCCAGCAGTGGAAGCGTTTCGAACGAGCAGTACGTC.

This clonotype was detected only once. The rearrangement joins TRBV2 to TRBJ1-2; 7 bases match TRBD1. V lost 8 bases, J lost 7 bases, and 7 bases stayed unmatched. CDR3 length: 12 amino acids. Germline assignment: CDR1 SNHLY and CDR2 FYNNEI. The CDR3 region is CASGEGAPGYTF. The CDR3, as DNA: TGTGCCAGCGGGGAGGGGGCGCCTGGCTACACCTTC.

This clonotype was recorded a few times. The chain links TRBV12-3 or TRBV12-4 to TRBJ1-1, with 9 bases that match TRBD1. Germline trimming cut 6 bases from V and 3 bases from J; bases unmatched to any gene: 5. This CDR3 has 14 amino acids. CDR3 coding DNA: TGTGCCAGCAGGGTCGGACAGGGGTACACTGAAGCTTTCTTT. Its protein is CASRVGQGYTEAFF.

The chain is built from TRBV12-3 or TRBV12-4 and TRBJ1-5; D is ambiguous. V dropped 5 bases and J dropped 2 bases, with 10 bases sitting between them. The CDR3 consists of 14 residues. The DNA of the CDR3 is TGTGCCAGCAGTCTCTCTGACGGCAATCAGCCCCAGCATTTT. The encoded protein is CASSLSDGNQPQHF.

This clonotype has only a few counts. The V and J genes are TRBV4-1 and TRBJ2-5, with 7 bases that match TRBD1. V gave up 3 bases and J gave up 0 bases; unmatched junction bases: 1. The CDR3 is 14 residues long. Germline lookup yields CDR1 MGHRA and CDR2 YSYEKL. The CDR3 loop is CASSQGQYQETQYF. As DNA, the CDR3 is TGCGCCAGCAGCCAGGGACAGTACCAAGAGACCCAGTACTTC.

V gene TRBV15 combines with J gene TRBJ1-4; 10 bases align to TRBD1. The junction had 8 bases not matched to a gene; V was cut back by 6 bases and J by 4 bases. Germline values: CDR1 LNHNV, CDR2 YYDKDF (reference sequence). This CDR3 comprises 16 residues. This CDR3 is CATSNRDRGHNEKLFF. The CDR3 DNA follows: TGTGCCACCAGTAACCGGGACAGGGGTCATAATGAAAAACTGTTTTTT.

This clonotype was found many times. The chain links TRBV18 to TRBJ1-4; D might be TRBD1 (5 bases). V was cut by 4 bases and J by 1 base, with 10 bases left in between. Germline assignment: CDR1 KGHSH and CDR2 LQKENI. The CDR3 is made up of 15 amino acids. The CDR3 loop is CASSLSQGTNEKLFF. CDR3 nucleotides: TGTGCCAGCTCACTCTCTCAGGGAACTAATGAAAAACTGTTTTTT.

This clonotype was recorded many times. CDR3 bases: TGTGCCAGCAGGGGTAGGGACAGGGGGCCAGCGAACACTGAAGCTTTCTTT. Its translation is CASRGRDRGPANTEAFF. The chain joins TRBV3-1 to TRBJ1-1; 12 bases fit TRBD1. The germline gives CDR1 LGHDT, CDR2 YNNKEL (reference sequence). V shed 6 bases, J shed 1 base, and the junction held 9 bases outside the gene matches. The CDR3 contains 17 residues.

This clonotype has only a few counts. The rearrangement uses TRBV7-2 and TRBJ2-1; TRBD2 matches 8 bases. The germline CDR1 and CDR2 sequences are SGHTA and FQGNSA. The CDR3 sequence is 15 residues long. The ends lost 5 bases at V and 5 bases at J; junction bases unmatched: 8. In DNA form, the CDR3 reads TGTGCCAGCAGCCAGCGGGGGCCTCAGAACAATGAGCAGTTCTTC. Its protein product is CASSQRGPQNNEQFF.

This chain connects TRBV3-1 to TRBJ1-1, with D unresolved. Trimming stripped 5 bases from V and 0 bases from J, with 7 bases between. CDR3 size: 13 residues. Germline V gives CDR1 LGHDT, CDR2 YNNKEL (reference sequence). CDR3 protein: CASSGLMNTEAFF. CDR3 bases: TGTGCCAGCAGCGGCTTGATGAACACTGAAGCTTTCTTT.

This clonotype came up a few times. CDR3 region: CASSFYRGGSDYGYTF. The DNA for the CDR3 is TGTGCCAGCAGCTTTTATCGGGGAGGGAGTGACTATGGCTACACCTTC. The V and J genes are TRBV5-6 and TRBJ1-2; no definite D call. V was trimmed by 2 bases and J by 3 bases, leaving 17 bases between them. The V gene's germline CDR1 is SGHDT and CDR2 YYEEEE. There are 16 residues in the CDR3.

V gene TRBV11-2 combines with J gene TRBJ2-6, with D unresolved. The CDR3 contains 15 residues. The germline V gene has CDR1 SGHAT and CDR2 FQNNGV. The V and J ends lost 6 bases and 0 bases respectively, with 9 bases between them. CDR3 sequence reads: CASRRLSSGANVLTF. The CDR3 DNA reads as TGTGCCAGCAGGCGACTGAGCTCTGGGGCCAACGTCCTGACTTTC.

This clonotype was detected once. V gene TRBV4-2 combines with J gene TRBJ1-2; 9 nucleotides align to TRBD1. This CDR3 region has 17 residues. J was trimmed by 1 base and V by 0 bases; bases with no gene match: 6. In germline, CDR1 is LGHNA, CDR2 YNFKEQ. CDR3 region: CASSQDGPGQGNYGYTF. In DNA form, the CDR3 reads TGTGCCAGCAGCCAAGACGGACCGGGACAGGGTAACTATGGCTACACCTTC.

This clonotype occurred many times. The J gene is TRBJ1-6, the V gene TRBV10-3; maybe TRBD1 (5 bases). V lost 6 bases and J 8 bases, leaving 17 bases between the germline ends. This CDR3 has 15 residues. Germline assignment: CDR1 ENHRY and CDR2 SYGVKD. CDR3: CAIRLDIRADSPLHF. The CDR3 DNA is TGTGCCATCAGACTAGACATCAGGGCGGATTCACCCCTCCACTTT.

The chain combines TRBV4-1 with TRBJ2-5; TRBD2 matches 12 bases. Per the germline V gene, CDR1 is MGHRA and CDR2 is YSYEKL. After removal of 5 bases from V and 2 bases from J, the junction contained 6 bases not matched to a gene. The CDR3 sequence is 16 residues long. In DNA form, the CDR3 reads TGCGCCAGCAGCGTATCACTAGCGGGGGGTCAAGAGACCCAGTACTTC. It yields the protein CASSVSLAGGQETQYF.

This clonotype was recorded many times. The chain recombines TRBV25-1 with TRBJ2-3, with D maybe TRBD2 (5 bases). The CDR3 runs 11 residues. CDR1 and CDR2 from the germline V gene are MGHDK and SYGVNS. V lost 4 bases, J lost 14 bases, and 13 bases lay in between. This CDR3 reads CASSAGLVWYF. The CDR3 region has the DNA TGTGCCAGCAGTGCCGGACTGGTTTGGTATTTT.

This clonotype was picked up many times. The chain is built from TRBV19 and TRBJ2-3; D may be TRBD1 (6 bases). The CDR3 consists of 14 residues. From germline, CDR1 is LNHDA and CDR2 SQIVND (reference sequence). V was shortened by 6 bases and J by 3 bases, with 13 bases between the two germline ends. The CDR3 nucleotides are TGTGCCAGTAGGAAACAGGGCTCGACAGATACGCAGTATTTT. It is translated as CASRKQGSTDTQYF.

This chain connects TRBV5-8 to TRBJ1-1; D gene uncertain. The CDR3 is 15 residues long. Germline V gene sequence: CDR1 SGHTS, CDR2 YDEGEE. V was pared by 0 bases and J by 3 bases, with 12 bases between. DNA of the CDR3: TGTGCCAGCAGCTTGGTGCCAGAGACTCACACTGAAGCTTTCTTT. It specifies CASSLVPETHTEAFF.

This clonotype has a handful of counts. V gene TRBV20-1 combines with J gene TRBJ2-3; 9 bases agree with TRBD2. The CDR3 contains 15 residues. Germline assignment: CDR1 DFQATT and CDR2 SNEGSKA (reference sequence). V shed 3 bases, J shed 2 bases, and the junction held 6 bases outside the gene matches. CDR3 sequence: CSASPLAGYTDTQYF. For the CDR3, the DNA is TGCAGTGCTAGTCCCCTAGCGGGGTACACAGATACGCAGTATTTT.

This chain links TRBV4-2 with TRBJ2-3; 9 nucleotides line up with TRBD1. This CDR3 contains 16 residues. After removal of 0 bases from V and 5 bases from J, the junction contained 6 bases not matched to a gene. Germline CDR1 is LGHNA and CDR2 is YNFKEQ. This CDR3 reads CASSQETGGGGDTQYF. As DNA, the CDR3 is TGTGCCAGCAGCCAAGAAACAGGGGGCGGGGGAGATACGCAGTATTTT.

This clonotype has ten or more counts. The chain uses TRBV12-3 or TRBV12-4 and TRBJ1-2; 10 bases are a match to TRBD1. This CDR3 region has 16 residues. The V and J ends lost 6 bases and 7 bases, in that order; junction bases with no gene match: 14. CDR3 loop: CASRKEPGQGRLGYTF. CDR3 nucleotide sequence: TGTGCCAGCAGGAAGGAACCGGGACAGGGGAGACTTGGCTACACCTTC.